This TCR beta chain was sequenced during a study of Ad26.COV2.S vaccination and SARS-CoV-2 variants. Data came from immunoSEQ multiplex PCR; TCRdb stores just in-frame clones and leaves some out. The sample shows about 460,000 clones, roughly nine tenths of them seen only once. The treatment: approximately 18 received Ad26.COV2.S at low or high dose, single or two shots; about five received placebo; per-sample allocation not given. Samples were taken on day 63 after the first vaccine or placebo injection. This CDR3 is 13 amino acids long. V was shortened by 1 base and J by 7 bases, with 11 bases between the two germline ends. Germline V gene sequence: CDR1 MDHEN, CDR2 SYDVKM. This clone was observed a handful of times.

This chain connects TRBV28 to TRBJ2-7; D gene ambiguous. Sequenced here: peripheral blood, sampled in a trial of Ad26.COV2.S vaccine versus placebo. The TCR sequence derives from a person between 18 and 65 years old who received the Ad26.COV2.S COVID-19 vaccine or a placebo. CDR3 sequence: CASSLYPGWEQYF. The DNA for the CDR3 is TGTGCCAGCAGTTTATATCCTGGGTGGGAGCAGTACTTC.